The rows below give T cell receptor beta chains drawn from one sample of a study of shared clonotypes between healthy human individuals. The data were produced by immunoSEQ multiplex PCR, yet TCRdb's version contains in-frame clones alone and is incomplete. Of roughly 2 million clones in the sample, about 95% were seen once. Sequencing was carried out using naive CD8+ T cells sorted from blood. These receptors were taken from a man between 18 and 29 years old in good health. Both conserved end residues are part of each CDR3. Each record gives: J gene, clone size, V gene, D gene, CDR3 protein, CDR3 DNA. The D gene is left open where the match is weak. Some rows mark clone size as missing; the rest say once, few, many or name a class of expanded clone.

TRBJ2-7,NA,TRBV19,TRBD2,CASSIGASGTYEQYF,TGTGCCAGTAGTATAGGGGCTAGCGGAACCTACGAGCAGTACTTC
TRBJ2-7,NA,TRBV30,NA,CAWSVGGYEQYF,TGTGCCTGGAGTGTGGGGGGCTACGAGCAGTACTTC
TRBJ2-5,NA,TRBV6-1,NA,CASSEWDTKETQYF,TGTGCCAGCAGTGAATGGGACACTAAAGAGACCCAGTACTTC
TRBJ2-5,once,TRBV5-6,TRBD1,CASSWTGGAESETQYF,TGTGCCAGCAGCTGGACAGGGGGCGCCGAGTCAGAGACCCAGTACTTC
TRBJ2-2,NA,TRBV7-9,NA,CASSKSRGQSTGELFF,TGTGCCAGCAGCAAATCTAGGGGTCAGAGCACCGGGGAGCTGTTTTTT
TRBJ2-7,NA,TRBV5-4,TRBD2,CASSLMGGYEQYF,TGTGCCAGCAGCTTGATGGGGGGGTACGAGCAGTACTTC
TRBJ2-2,NA,TRBV9,NA,CASSGQSLDTGELFF,TGTGCCAGCAGCGGCCAGAGCCTGGACACCGGGGAGCTGTTTTTT
TRBJ1-5,NA,TRBV9,NA,CASSPGSWVDAQHF,TGTGCCAGCAGCCCGGGCTCATGGGTAGATGCCCAGCATTTT
TRBJ2-3,NA,TRBV10-2,NA,CASSEESTDTQYF,TGCGCCAGCAGTGAGGAGAGCACAGATACGCAGTATTTT
TRBJ2-7,once,TRBV18,TRBD1,CASSRVQGDSYEQYF,TGTGCCAGCTCACGGGTGCAGGGGGACTCCTACGAGCAGTACTTC
TRBJ2-2,NA,TRBV5-4,NA,CASSLAWGATGELFF,TGTGCCAGCAGCTTGGCCTGGGGGGCCACCGGGGAGCTGTTTTTT
TRBJ2-6,NA,TRBV6-5,NA,CASSWSGANVLTF,TGTGCCAGCAGTTGGTCTGGGGCCAACGTCCTGACTTTC
TRBJ1-4,NA,TRBV2,NA,CASSSGVVLGEKLFF,TGTGCCAGCAGCTCCGGGGTCGTTTTGGGTGAAAAACTGTTTTTT
TRBJ1-4,NA,TRBV2,TRBD1,CASTSSGGLFF,TGTGCCAGCACCTCATCAGGGGGACTGTTTTTT
TRBJ2-2,NA,TRBV4-3,TRBD2,CASSHPGLAGVPNTGELFF,TGCGCCAGCAGCCATCCCGGACTAGCGGGAGTTCCGAACACCGGGGAGCTGTTTTTT
TRBJ2-1,once,TRBV7-9,NA,CASSLVGDFMLRNEQFF,TGTGCCAGCAGCTTAGTCGGGGACTTCATGCTCCGTAATGAGCAGTTCTTC
TRBJ1-1,NA,TRBV30,NA,CAWSEQTEAFF,TGTGCCTGGAGTGAGCAAACTGAAGCTTTCTTT
TRBJ1-5,NA,TRBV2,NA,CASRGGTHSNQPQHF,TGTGCCAGCAGAGGAGGGACACATAGCAATCAGCCCCAGCATTTT
TRBJ2-2,NA,TRBV11-3,NA,CASSLEWTGELFF,TGTGCCAGCAGCCTGGAATGGACCGGGGAGCTGTTTTTT
TRBJ1-2,NA,TRBV28,NA,CASSLPRDDNYGYTF,TGTGCCAGCAGTTTACCCCGGGACGATAACTATGGCTACACCTTC
TRBJ2-5,NA,TRBV13,TRBD2,CASSFGTSGVLETQYF,TGTGCCAGCAGCTTCGGGACTAGCGGGGTTTTGGAGACCCAGTACTTC
TRBJ2-7,NA,TRBV9,NA,CASSVFGEQYF,TGTGCCAGCAGCGTATTCGGGGAGCAGTACTTC
TRBJ1-1,NA,TRBV4-1,NA,CASSQEQGWTEAFF,TGCGCCAGCAGCCAAGAGCAGGGGTGGACTGAAGCTTTCTTT
TRBJ2-7,NA,TRBV6-1,TRBD1,CASSGWTGTEQYF,TGTGCCAGCAGTGGTTGGACAGGGACCGAGCAGTACTTC
TRBJ2-7,NA,TRBV4-1,NA,CASSLSFSTEYEQYF,TGCGCCAGCAGCCTCAGCTTTTCGACTGAGTACGAGCAGTACTTC
TRBJ2-5,NA,TRBV28,NA,CASSLPGAVTQYF,TGTGCCAGCAGTTTGCCAGGGGCGGTGACCCAGTACTTC
TRBJ2-6,once,TRBV7-9,NA,CASSDQGSGANVLTF,TGTGCCAGCAGCGACCAGGGTTCCGGGGCCAACGTCCTGACTTTC
TRBJ2-7,NA,TRBV4-1,TRBD2,CASSQFELAEITYEQYF,TGCGCCAGCAGCCAATTCGAGCTAGCGGAAATTACCTACGAGCAGTACTTC
TRBJ2-3,NA,TRBV7-9,NA,CASSPVVWDTQYF,TGTGCCAGCAGCCCCGTTGTTTGGGATACGCAGTATTTT
TRBJ1-6,NA,TRBV7-9,NA,CASSLGVFDSPLHF,TGTGCCAGCAGCTTAGGGGTTTTCGATTCACCCCTCCACTTT
TRBJ2-3,once,TRBV27,TRBD1,CASSSPPSGQGASDTQYF,TGTGCCAGCAGTTCCCCACCTTCGGGACAGGGGGCCTCAGATACGCAGTATTTT
TRBJ1-5,NA,TRBV6-6,TRBD1,CASSWTGVNQPQHF,TGTGCCAGCAGCTGGACAGGGGTGAATCAGCCCCAGCATTTT
TRBJ1-5,NA,TRBV4-3,NA,CASSHHRGDGQPQHF,TGCGCCAGCAGCCACCACCGAGGGGACGGGCAGCCCCAGCATTTT
TRBJ2-7,once,TRBV27,NA,CASSFYPASEEQYF,TGTGCCAGCAGTTTCTACCCCGCCTCCGAGGAGCAGTACTTC
TRBJ1-2,NA,TRBV7-9,TRBD1,CASSFSGQEANYGYTF,TGTGCCAGCAGCTTCTCTGGACAGGAAGCTAACTATGGCTACACCTTC
TRBJ1-1,NA,TRBV4-1,NA,CASSPPGTYTEAFF,TGCGCCAGCAGCCCCCCCGGGACTTACACTGAAGCTTTCTTT
TRBJ1-1,NA,TRBV19,TRBD1,CASSTPEDRGLLGMNTEAFF,TGTGCCAGTAGTACCCCGGAGGACAGGGGGCTCCTTGGTATGAACACTGAAGCTTTCTTT
TRBJ2-7,NA,TRBV11-1,NA,CASSTNTGFYEQYF,TGTGCCAGCAGCACTAATACAGGGTTCTACGAGCAGTACTTC
TRBJ2-1,NA,TRBV7-9,NA,CASSSLAYEQFF,TGTGCCAGCAGCAGCTTAGCGTATGAGCAGTTCTTC
TRBJ1-2,NA,TRBV9,NA,CASSVDVGGIGNYGYTF,TGTGCCAGCAGCGTAGACGTGGGGGGTATCGGTAACTATGGCTACACCTTC